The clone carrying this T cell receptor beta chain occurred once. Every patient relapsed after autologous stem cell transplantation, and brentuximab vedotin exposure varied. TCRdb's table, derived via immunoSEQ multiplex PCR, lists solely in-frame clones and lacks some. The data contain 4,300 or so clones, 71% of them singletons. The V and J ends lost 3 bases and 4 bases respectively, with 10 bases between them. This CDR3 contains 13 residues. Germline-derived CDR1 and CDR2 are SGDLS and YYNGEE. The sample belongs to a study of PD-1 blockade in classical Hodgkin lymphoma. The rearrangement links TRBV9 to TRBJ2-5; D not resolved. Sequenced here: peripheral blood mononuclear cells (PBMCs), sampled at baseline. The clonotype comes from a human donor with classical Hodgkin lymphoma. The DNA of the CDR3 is TGTGCCAGCAGCGCCCATGGACGAGAGACCCAGTACTTC. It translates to CASSAHGRETQYF.